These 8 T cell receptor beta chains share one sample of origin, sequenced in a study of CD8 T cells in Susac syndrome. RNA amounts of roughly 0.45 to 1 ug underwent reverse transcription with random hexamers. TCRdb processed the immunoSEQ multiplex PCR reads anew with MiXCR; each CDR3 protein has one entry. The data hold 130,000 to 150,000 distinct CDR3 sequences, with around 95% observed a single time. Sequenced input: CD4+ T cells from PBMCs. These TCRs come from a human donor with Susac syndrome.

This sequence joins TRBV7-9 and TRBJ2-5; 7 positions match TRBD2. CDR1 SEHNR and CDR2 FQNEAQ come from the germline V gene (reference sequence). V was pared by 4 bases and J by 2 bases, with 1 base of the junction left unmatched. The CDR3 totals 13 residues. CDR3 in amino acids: CASSSSGQETQYF. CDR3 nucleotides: TGTGCCAGCAGCTCTAGCGGACAAGAGACCCAGTACTTC.

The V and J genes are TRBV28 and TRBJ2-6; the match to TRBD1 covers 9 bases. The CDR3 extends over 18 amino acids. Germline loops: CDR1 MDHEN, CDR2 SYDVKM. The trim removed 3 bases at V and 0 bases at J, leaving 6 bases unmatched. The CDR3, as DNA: TGTGCCAGCAGTTTGGGCGGGACAGGGCTCTCTGGGGCCAACGTCCTGACTTTC. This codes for CASSLGGTGLSGANVLTF.

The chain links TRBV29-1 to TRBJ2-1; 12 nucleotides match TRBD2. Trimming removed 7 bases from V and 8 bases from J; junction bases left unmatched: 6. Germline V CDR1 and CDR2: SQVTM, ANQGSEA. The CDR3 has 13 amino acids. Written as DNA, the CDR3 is TGCAGCGATACTAGCGGGAGGCGATATGAGCAGTTCTTC. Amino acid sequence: CSDTSGRRYEQFF.

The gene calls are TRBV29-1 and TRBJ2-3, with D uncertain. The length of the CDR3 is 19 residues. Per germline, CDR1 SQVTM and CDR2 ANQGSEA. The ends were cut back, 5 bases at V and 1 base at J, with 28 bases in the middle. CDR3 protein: CSVKLLLKGPRSGTDTQYF. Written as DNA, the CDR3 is TGCAGCGTTAAACTTCTTCTGAAGGGTCCAAGGTCGGGCACAGATACGCAGTATTTT.

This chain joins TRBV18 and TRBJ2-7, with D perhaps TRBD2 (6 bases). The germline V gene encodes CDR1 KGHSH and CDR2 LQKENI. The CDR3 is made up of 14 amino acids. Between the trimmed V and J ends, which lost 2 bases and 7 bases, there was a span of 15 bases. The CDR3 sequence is CASSPAGGVGEQYF. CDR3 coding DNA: TGTGCCAGCTCACCAGCCGGGGGAGTGGGAGAGCAGTACTTC. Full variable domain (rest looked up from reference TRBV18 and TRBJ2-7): NAGVMQNPRHLVRRRGQEARLRCSPMKGHSHVYWYRQLPEEGLKFMVYLQKENIIDESGMPKERFSAEFPKEGPSILRIQQVVRGDSAAYFCASSPAGGVGEQYFGPGTRLTVT.

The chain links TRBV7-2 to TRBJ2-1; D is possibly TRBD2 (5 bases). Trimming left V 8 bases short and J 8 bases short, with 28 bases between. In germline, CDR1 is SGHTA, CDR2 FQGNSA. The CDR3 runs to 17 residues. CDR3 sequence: CASGNPVLAGGGYEQFF. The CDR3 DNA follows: TGTGCCAGCGGCAACCCCGTGCTAGCAGGAGGCGGATATGAGCAGTTCTTC.

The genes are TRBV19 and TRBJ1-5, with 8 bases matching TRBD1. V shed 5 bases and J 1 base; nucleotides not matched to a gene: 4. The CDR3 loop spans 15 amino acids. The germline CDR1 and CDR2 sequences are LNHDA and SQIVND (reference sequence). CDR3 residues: CASSPTGESNQPQHF. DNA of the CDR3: TGTGCCAGTAGTCCGACAGGGGAAAGCAATCAGCCCCAGCATTTT.

As DNA, the CDR3 is TGCAGTGCCGCGGAGGGATGGGCCAATCAGCCCCAGCATTTT. This codes for CSAAEGWANQPQHF. The chain carries TRBV20-1 and TRBJ1-5, with unresolved D. The CDR3 sequence is 14 residues long. CDR1 is DFQATT, CDR2 SNEGSKA, per germline (reference sequence). V was pared by 6 bases and J by 3 bases, with 15 bases between.